The 20 T cell receptor beta chains given below trace back to one sample, sequenced in a study of CD8 T cells in Susac syndrome. RNA totalling 0.5 to 1 ug underwent reverse transcription with random hexamers. Using its own MiXCR run on the immunoSEQ multiplex PCR reads, TCRdb lists one record per CDR3 protein. The table shows about 130,000 distinct CDR3 sequences, with 95% occurring only once. The source material was CD8+ T cells from PBMCs. The source of these receptors is a human donor with Susac syndrome.

This rearrangement joins TRBV29-1 to TRBJ1-2; the match to TRBD1 covers 9 bases. The J segment lost 6 bases and the V segment lost 6 bases, leaving 14 bases of the junction unmatched. The CDR3 totals 15 residues. CDR1 is SQVTM, CDR2 ANQGSEA, per germline. The CDR3 loop reads CSVEQGAKLLDGYTF. The CDR3 DNA reads as TGCAGCGTAGAACAGGGGGCTAAGCTACTGGATGGCTACACCTTC.

The chain uses TRBV27 and TRBJ1-2; no clear D. Germline V CDR1 and CDR2: MNHEY, SMNVEV (reference sequence). CDR3 length equals 16 residues. V lost 2 bases to trimming and J lost 2 bases, with 15 bases between them. CDR3 DNA sequence: TGTGCCAGCAGTTTAGCCGGGTCGACACCAAACTATGGCTACACCTTC. Translating it yields CASSLAGSTPNYGYTF.

The genes are TRBV2 and TRBJ2-7, with D possibly called TRBD1 or TRBD2 (6 bases each). The CDR3 spans 12 residues. Trimming shortened V by 6 bases and J by 7 bases, and 13 bases separated the two germline ends. Germline assignment: CDR1 SNHLY and CDR2 FYNNEI. CDR3 loop: CASSAGGPEQYF. The CDR3 bases are TGTGCCAGCAGCGCCGGGGGCCCGGAGCAGTACTTC.

This chain uses TRBV27 with TRBJ2-7; maybe TRBD1 (6 bases). Per germline, CDR1 MNHEY and CDR2 SMNVEV (reference sequence). Trimming pared 8 bases from V and 6 bases from J, leaving 14 bases between. The CDR3 consists of 12 residues. CDR3 in DNA: TGTGCCAGCGGGACACTAGGAGGCGAGCAGTACTTC. Protein: CASGTLGGEQYF.

This rearrangement joins TRBV7-8 to TRBJ2-3; D remains unclear. Per the germline V gene, CDR1 is SGHVS and CDR2 is FQNEAQ. The CDR3 has 13 residues. The germline V and J ends were trimmed by 3 bases and 0 bases, with 4 bases remaining between them. The CDR3 region is CASSFLSTDTQYF. The CDR3 DNA reads as TGTGCCAGCAGCTTTCTAAGCACAGATACGCAGTATTTT.

The V call is TRBV11-1, the J call TRBJ2-1; 11 bases line up with TRBD2. With 1 base clipped from V and 0 bases from J, the junction kept 17 bases outside the gene matches. Germline lookup yields CDR1 SGHAT and CDR2 FQDESV (reference sequence). CDR3 length equals 22 residues. The CDR3 bases are TGTGCCAGCAGCTTAGAGGGCAGGTCTCACAGGGGACTAGCGGCCTCCTACAATGAGCAGTTCTTC. Protein product: CASSLEGRSHRGLAASYNEQFF. Combining the CDR3 with reference TRBV11-1 and TRBJ2-1 gives the whole variable domain EAEVAQSPRYKITEKSQAVAFWCDPISGHATLYWYRQILGQGPELLVQFQDESVVDDSQLPKDRFSAERLKGVDSTLKIQPAELGDSAMYLCASSLEGRSHRGLAASYNEQFFGPGTRLTVL.

The V gene is TRBV19, the J gene TRBJ2-5; TRBD1 might be the D (6 bases). The CDR3 extends over 14 amino acids. The germline V gene encodes CDR1 LNHDA and CDR2 SQIVND (reference sequence). The V and J ends lost 4 bases and 4 bases respectively, with 13 bases between them. The CDR3 reads CASSTRDIAETQYF. The CDR3 DNA reads as TGTGCCAGTAGTACGAGGGACATCGCAGAGACCCAGTACTTC.

The DNA of the CDR3 is TGTGCCAATACGCGGACAGGGAACTATGGCTACACCTTC. Its translation: CANTRTGNYGYTF. The genes are TRBV2 and TRBJ1-2, with 8 bases lining up with TRBD1. Germline V lookup: CDR1 SNHLY, CDR2 FYNNEI. The length of the CDR3 is 13 residues. Germline trimming cut 10 bases from V and 2 bases from J; bases unmatched to any gene: 6.

V usage is TRBV9 and J usage is TRBJ2-3; 8 bases map to TRBD2. CDR1 and CDR2 (germline): SGDLS, YYNGEE. This CDR3 is built from 18 residues. V trimming: 0 bases; J trimming: 1 base; junction bases outside the gene matches: 10. The CDR3 protein is CASSVEGSGTPGTDTQYF. In DNA, the CDR3 is TGTGCCAGCAGCGTAGAAGGTAGCGGGACCCCTGGCACAGATACGCAGTATTTT. Full variable domain (outside the CDR3, taken from reference TRBV9 and TRBJ2-3): DSGVTQTPKHLITATGQRVTLRCSPRSGDLSVYWYQQSLDQGLQFLIQYYNGEERAKGNILERFSAQQFPDLHSELNLSSLELGDSALYFCASSVEGSGTPGTDTQYFGPGTRLTVL.

The gene calls are TRBV4-1 and TRBJ2-7; 9 nucleotides align to TRBD1. The junction had 8 bases not matched to a gene; V was cut back by 4 bases and J by 4 bases. Looked up from germline, CDR1 is MGHRA and CDR2 is YSYEKL. The CDR3 has 15 residues. For the CDR3, the DNA is TGCGCCAGCAGCCCCGAGGAGGGACAGGGTTACGAGCAGTACTTC. Translating it yields CASSPEEGQGYEQYF.

This chain connects TRBV27 to TRBJ2-1, with TRBD1 identical over 7 bases. After removal of 7 bases from V and 0 bases from J, the junction contained 6 bases not matched to a gene. The germline gives CDR1 MNHEY, CDR2 SMNVEV (reference sequence). CDR3 size: 15 residues. DNA for the CDR3: TGTGCCAGCAAGGACAGGAGTAGCTCCTACAATGAGCAGTTCTTC. Translated, it gives CASKDRSSSYNEQFF.

The chain recombines TRBV28 with TRBJ1-1; 7 bases match TRBD1. This CDR3 spans 15 amino acids. With 5 bases clipped from V and 0 bases from J, the junction kept 6 bases outside the gene matches. The germline V gene has CDR1 MDHEN and CDR2 SYDVKM. CDR3 residues: CASSNRQGMNTEAFF. CDR3 nucleotide sequence: TGTGCCAGCAGTAACCGACAGGGAATGAACACTGAAGCTTTCTTT.

The chain carries TRBV4-1 and TRBJ2-1, with D perhaps matching TRBD2 (7 bases). The germline V gene has CDR1 MGHRA and CDR2 YSYEKL. Trimming took off 4 bases at V and 5 bases at J, with 18 bases between the two ends. The CDR3 loop spans 16 amino acids. CDR3 loop: CASSLGGLAEDNEQFF. CDR3 coding DNA: TGCGCCAGCAGCCTAGGGGGTCTAGCGGAAGACAATGAGCAGTTCTTC.

The J gene is TRBJ2-5, the V gene TRBV5-4; no definite D call. V lost 5 bases and J 3 bases, leaving 11 bases between the germline ends. The CDR3 runs 13 residues. Germline V CDR1 and CDR2: SGHNT, YYREEE (reference sequence). The CDR3 DNA reads TGTGCCAGCAGAATGGTTACCGAAGAGACCCAGTACTTC. Protein: CASRMVTEETQYF. Variable domain in full (rest from reference TRBV5-4 and TRBJ2-5): ETGVTQSPTHLIKTRGQQVTLRCSSQSGHNTVSWYQQALGQGPQFIFQYYREEENGRGNFPPRFSGLQFPNYSSELNVNALELDDSALYLCASRMVTEETQYFGPGTRLLVL.

The genes are TRBV27 and TRBJ1-2, with D possibly TRBD1 on 5 matching bases. V lost 4 bases to trimming and J lost 4 bases, with 13 bases between them. CDR1 is MNHEY, CDR2 SMNVEV, per germline (reference sequence). CDR3 length: 14 residues. The CDR3 here is CASSWGSSFYGYTF. CDR3 sequence (DNA): TGTGCCAGCAGTTGGGGCAGTTCCTTCTATGGCTACACCTTC.

The chain carries TRBV2 and TRBJ2-1, with 11 bases matching TRBD2. The CDR3 has 14 amino acids. The germline V gene has CDR1 SNHLY and CDR2 FYNNEI. J was trimmed by 3 bases and V by 7 bases; bases with no gene match: 2. The CDR3 DNA reads as TGTGCCAGCATACTAGCGGGAGTCTACAATGAGCAGTTCTTC. This sequence encodes CASILAGVYNEQFF. Combining the CDR3 with reference TRBV2 and TRBJ2-1 gives the whole variable domain EPEVTQTPSHQVTQMGQEVILRCVPISNHLYFYWYRQILGQKVEFLVSFYNNEISEKSEIFDDQFSVERPDGSNFTLKIRSTKLEDSAMYFCASILAGVYNEQFFGPGTRLTVL.

The rearrangement links TRBV27 to TRBJ2-3; D is ambiguous. The V gene lost 8 bases and the J gene lost 5 bases, with 8 bases spanning the gap. CDR1 is MNHEY, CDR2 SMNVEV, per germline (reference sequence). CDR3 length: 11 amino acids. The CDR3 nucleotides are TGTGCCAGCTGGCTCGGAGATACGCAGTATTTT. This sequence encodes CASWLGDTQYF.

The chain joins TRBV12-3 or TRBV12-4 to TRBJ2-2; 12 bases agree with TRBD2. Germline trimming cut 4 bases from V and 7 bases from J; bases unmatched to any gene: 7. This CDR3 region has 16 residues. CDR3 sequence (DNA): TGTGCCAGCAGTTCCTCTAGCGGGAGGGCTCGCGGGGAGCTGTTTTTT. It yields the protein CASSSSSGRARGELFF.

The table lists this clonotype with a count of one. The chain carries TRBV28 and TRBJ2-5; 8 nucleotides align to TRBD2. The CDR3 totals 15 residues. In germline, CDR1 is MDHEN, CDR2 SYDVKM. V trimming: 7 bases; J trimming: 5 bases; junction bases outside the gene matches: 12. For the CDR3, the DNA is TGTGCCAGCACCATAGGGGCGGGGGGCCAGGAGACCCAGTACTTC. This codes for CASTIGAGGQETQYF.

V gene TRBV28 combines with J gene TRBJ1-5; D may be TRBD1 (5 bases). V lost 7 bases, J lost 0 bases, and 16 bases lay in between. The V gene's germline CDR1 is MDHEN and CDR2 SYDVKM. The CDR3 has 16 amino acids. The CDR3, as DNA: TGTGCCAGCAATGAACCCAGGGCCTATAGCAATCAGCCCCAGCATTTT. Translated, it gives CASNEPRAYSNQPQHF.